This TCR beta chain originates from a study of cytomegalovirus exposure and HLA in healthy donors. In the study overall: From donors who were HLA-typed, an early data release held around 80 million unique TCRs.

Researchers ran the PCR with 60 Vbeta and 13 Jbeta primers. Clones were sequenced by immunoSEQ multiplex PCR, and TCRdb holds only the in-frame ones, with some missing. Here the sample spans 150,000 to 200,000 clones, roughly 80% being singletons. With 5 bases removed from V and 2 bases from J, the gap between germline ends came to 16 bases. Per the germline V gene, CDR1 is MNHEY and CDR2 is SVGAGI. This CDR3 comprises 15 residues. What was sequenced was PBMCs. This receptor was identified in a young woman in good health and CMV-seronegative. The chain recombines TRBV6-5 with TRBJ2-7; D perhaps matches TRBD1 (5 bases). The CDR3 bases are TGTGCCAGCAGTCGCTGGGCAGGGAAGGCCTACGAGCAGTACTTC. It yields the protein CASSRWAGKAYEQYF.